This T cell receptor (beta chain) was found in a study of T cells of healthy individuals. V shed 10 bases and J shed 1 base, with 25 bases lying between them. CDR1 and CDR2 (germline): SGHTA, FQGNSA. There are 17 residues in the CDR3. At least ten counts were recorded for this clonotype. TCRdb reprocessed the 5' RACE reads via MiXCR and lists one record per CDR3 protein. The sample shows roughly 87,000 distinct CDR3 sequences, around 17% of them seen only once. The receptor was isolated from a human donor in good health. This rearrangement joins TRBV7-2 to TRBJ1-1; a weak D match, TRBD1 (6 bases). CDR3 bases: TGTGCCACTAACTGGGGCAGGGGCAGGGGAGGGAACACTGAAGCTTTCTTT. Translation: CATNWGRGRGGNTEAFF. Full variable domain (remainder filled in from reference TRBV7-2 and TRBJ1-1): GAGVSQSPSNKVTEKGKDVELRCDPISGHTALYWYRQSLGQGLEFLIYFQGNSAPDKSGLPSDRFSAERTGGSVSTLTIQRTQQEDSAVYLCATNWGRGRGGNTEAFFGQGTRLTVV.